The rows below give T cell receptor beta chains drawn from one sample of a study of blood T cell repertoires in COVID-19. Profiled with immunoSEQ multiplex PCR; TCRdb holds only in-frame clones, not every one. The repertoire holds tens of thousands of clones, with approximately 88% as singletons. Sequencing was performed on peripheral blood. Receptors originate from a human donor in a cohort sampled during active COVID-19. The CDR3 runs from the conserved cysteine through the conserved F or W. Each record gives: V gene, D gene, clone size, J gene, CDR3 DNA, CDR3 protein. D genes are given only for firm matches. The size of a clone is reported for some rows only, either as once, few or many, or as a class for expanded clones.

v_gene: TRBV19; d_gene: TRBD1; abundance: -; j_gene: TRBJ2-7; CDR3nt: TGTGCCAGTAGGGGGACAGAGCACTACGAGCAGTACTTC; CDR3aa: CASRGTEHYEQYF
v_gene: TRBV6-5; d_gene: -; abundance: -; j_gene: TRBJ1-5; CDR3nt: TGTGCCAGCAGTTACTCTGGAGCGGGTGATCAGCCCCAGCATTTT; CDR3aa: CASSYSGAGDQPQHF
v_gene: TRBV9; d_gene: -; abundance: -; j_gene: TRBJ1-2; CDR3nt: TGTGCCAGCAGCGTAGGATCAGGGGATGGCTACACCTTC; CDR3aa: CASSVGSGDGYTF
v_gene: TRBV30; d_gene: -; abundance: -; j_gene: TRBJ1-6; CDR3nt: TGTGCCTCCAACGGGGAGGGCGGCAAGAATTCACCCCTCCACTTT; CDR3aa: CASNGEGGKNSPLHF
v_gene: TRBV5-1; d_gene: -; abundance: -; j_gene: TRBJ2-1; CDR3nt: TGCGCCAGCAGCTTGGAACTAGCTTCCTACAATGAGCAGTTCTTC; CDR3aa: CASSLELASYNEQFF
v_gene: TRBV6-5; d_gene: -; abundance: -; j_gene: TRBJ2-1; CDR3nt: TGTGCCAGCAGTAAACCGGGGGGCCCCTCCAATGAGCAGTTCTTC; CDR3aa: CASSKPGGPSNEQFF
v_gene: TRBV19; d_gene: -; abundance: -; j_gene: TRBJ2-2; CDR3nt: TGTGCCAGTGCACCCCTCGGGGACACCGGGGAGCTGTTTTTT; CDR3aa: CASAPLGDTGELFF
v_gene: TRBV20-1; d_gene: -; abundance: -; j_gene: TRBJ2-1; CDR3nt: TGCAGTGCTATGACTGGAAATGAGCAGTTCTTC; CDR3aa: CSAMTGNEQFF
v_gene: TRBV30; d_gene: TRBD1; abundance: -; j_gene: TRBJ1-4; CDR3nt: TGTGCCTGGAGTGTAATGGCGGACAGGGGTGGGGAAAAACTGTTTTTT; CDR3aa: CAWSVMADRGGEKLFF
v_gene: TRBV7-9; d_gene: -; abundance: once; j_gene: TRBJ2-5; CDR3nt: TGTGCCAGCAGCCCCCGAATCGGGCGGGGTGGGACCCAGTACTTC; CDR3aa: CASSPRIGRGGTQYF
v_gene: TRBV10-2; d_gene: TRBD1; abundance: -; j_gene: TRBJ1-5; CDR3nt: TGCGCCAGCAGCGCGGACAGGGCGAGCAATCAGCCCCAGCATTTT; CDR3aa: CASSADRASNQPQHF
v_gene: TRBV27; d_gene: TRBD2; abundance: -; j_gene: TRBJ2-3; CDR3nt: TGTGCCAGCAGGGGACTAGCGGGGGTCACAGATACGCAGTATTTT; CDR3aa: CASRGLAGVTDTQYF
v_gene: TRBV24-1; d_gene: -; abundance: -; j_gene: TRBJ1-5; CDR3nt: TGTGCCACCAGTGATGGCCTGGACAGCCCGAATCAGCCCCAGCATTTT; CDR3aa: CATSDGLDSPNQPQHF
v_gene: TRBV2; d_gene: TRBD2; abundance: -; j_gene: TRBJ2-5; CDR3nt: TGTGCCAGCAGTTCCCCTAGCGGGAGGGCCGGCCAAGAGACCCAGTACTTC; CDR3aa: CASSSPSGRAGQETQYF
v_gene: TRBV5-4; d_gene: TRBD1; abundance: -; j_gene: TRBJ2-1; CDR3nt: TGTGCCAGCAGCCTCGGGACAGGGGGCCCCGACTCCTACAATGAGCAGTTCTTC; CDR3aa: CASSLGTGGPDSYNEQFF
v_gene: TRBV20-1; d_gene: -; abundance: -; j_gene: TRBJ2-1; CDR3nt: TGCAGTGCTGCAGAGACTCCGCTTCAGTTCTTC; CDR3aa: CSAAETPLQFF
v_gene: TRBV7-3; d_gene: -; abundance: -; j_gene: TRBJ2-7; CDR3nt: TGTGCCAGCAGCTTAAACCCCCAGGGCGCGAGCTACGAGCAGTACTTC; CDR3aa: CASSLNPQGASYEQYF
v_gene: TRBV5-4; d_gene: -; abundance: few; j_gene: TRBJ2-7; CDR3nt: TGTGCCAGCAGCTTGGACTTCGATGAGGGCGAGCAGTACTTC; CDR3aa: CASSLDFDEGEQYF
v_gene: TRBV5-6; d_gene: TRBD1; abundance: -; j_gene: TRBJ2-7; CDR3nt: TGTGCCAGCAGCCTACAGGGGGCACAAGAGCAGTACTTC; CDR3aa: CASSLQGAQEQYF
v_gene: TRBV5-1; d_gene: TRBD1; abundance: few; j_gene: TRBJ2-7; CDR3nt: TGCGCCAGCAGCTTGGGACAGGGGGGCTCCTACGAGCAGTACTTC; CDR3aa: CASSLGQGGSYEQYF
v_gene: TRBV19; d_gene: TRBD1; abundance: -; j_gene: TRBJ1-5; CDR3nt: TGTGCCAGTACAGGGGGCGGTTGGCAGCCCCAGCATTTT; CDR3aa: CASTGGGWQPQHF
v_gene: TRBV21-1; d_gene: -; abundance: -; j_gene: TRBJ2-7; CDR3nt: TGTGCCAGCTCATATAGGGGACTAGCGCTCTCCTACGAGCAGTACTTC; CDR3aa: CASSYRGLALSYEQYF
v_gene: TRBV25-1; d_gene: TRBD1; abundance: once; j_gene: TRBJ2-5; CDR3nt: TGTGCCAGCAGTGTCCAGGGGGCGCCGGTGACCCAGTACTTC; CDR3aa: CASSVQGAPVTQYF
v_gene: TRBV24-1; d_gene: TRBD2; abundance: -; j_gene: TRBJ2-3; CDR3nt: TGTGCCACCAGTGAGCCCCCTCTAGCGGGGGCGAGAGATACGCAGTATTTT; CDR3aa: CATSEPPLAGARDTQYF
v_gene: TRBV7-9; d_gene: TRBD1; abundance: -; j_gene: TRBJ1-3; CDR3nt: TGTGCCAGCAGCTTACCAGGGGGATCTGGAAACACCATATATTTT; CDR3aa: CASSLPGGSGNTIYF
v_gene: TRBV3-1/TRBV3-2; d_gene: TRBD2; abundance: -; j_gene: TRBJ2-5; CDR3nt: TGTGCCAGCAGCCATCACCAGGGGACTAGCGGGGAAGAGACCCAGTACTTC; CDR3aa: CASSHHQGTSGEETQYF
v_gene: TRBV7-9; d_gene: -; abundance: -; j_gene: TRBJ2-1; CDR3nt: TGTGCCAGCAGCAGTACACCGGGACAAGACTACAATGAGCAGTTCTTC; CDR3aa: CASSSTPGQDYNEQFF
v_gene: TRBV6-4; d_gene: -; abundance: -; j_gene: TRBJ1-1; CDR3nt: TGTGCCAGCAGATCCCCGGGGGGGACTGAAGCTTTCTTT; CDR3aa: CASRSPGGTEAFF
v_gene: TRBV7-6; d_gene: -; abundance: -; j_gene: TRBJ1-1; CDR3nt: TGTGCCAGCAGACGATTACAGGGCCCGAACACTGAAGCTTTCTTT; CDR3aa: CASRRLQGPNTEAFF
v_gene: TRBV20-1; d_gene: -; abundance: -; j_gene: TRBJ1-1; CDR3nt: TGCAGTGCCTTGGACAGACAAGAAGCTTTCTTT; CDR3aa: CSALDRQEAFF
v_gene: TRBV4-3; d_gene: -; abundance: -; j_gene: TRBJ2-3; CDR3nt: TGCGCCAGCAGCCATTTGGCGGGGAGCGGCACAGATACGCAGTATTTT; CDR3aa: CASSHLAGSGTDTQYF
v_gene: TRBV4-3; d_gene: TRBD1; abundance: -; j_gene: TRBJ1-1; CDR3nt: TGCGCCAGCAGCCAAGGGGACAGCCCCAACACTGAAGCTTTCTTT; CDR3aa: CASSQGDSPNTEAFF
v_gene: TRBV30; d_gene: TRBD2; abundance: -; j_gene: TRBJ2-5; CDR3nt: TGTGCCTGGAGCCGACTAGCGGCCAGGGGAGAGACCCAGTACTTC; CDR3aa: CAWSRLAARGETQYF
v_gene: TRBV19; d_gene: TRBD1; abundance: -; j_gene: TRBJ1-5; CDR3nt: TGTGCCAGTAACAGGGGGCGCAATCAGCCCCAGCATTTT; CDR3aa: CASNRGRNQPQHF
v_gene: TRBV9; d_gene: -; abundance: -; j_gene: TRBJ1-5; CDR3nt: TGTGCCAGCCCCCCAGGGGCAGGCAATCAGCCCCAGCATTTT; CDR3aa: CASPPGAGNQPQHF
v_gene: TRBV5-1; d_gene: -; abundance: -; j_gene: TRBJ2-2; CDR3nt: TGCGCCAGCAGCTTGGGTTTCGCGGAAGACACCGGGGAGCTGTTTTTT; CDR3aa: CASSLGFAEDTGELFF
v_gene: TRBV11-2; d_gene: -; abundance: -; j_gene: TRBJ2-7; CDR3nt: TGTGCCAGCAGTAGGAATCAGGGATCCTACGAGCAGTACTTC; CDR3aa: CASSRNQGSYEQYF
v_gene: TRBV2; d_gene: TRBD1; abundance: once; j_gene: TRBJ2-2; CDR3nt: TGTGCCAGCAGTGCTACAGGGGGTTGGAACACCGGGGAGCTGTTTTTT; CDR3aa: CASSATGGWNTGELFF
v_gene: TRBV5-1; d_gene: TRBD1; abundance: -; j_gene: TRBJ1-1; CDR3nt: TGCGCCAGCAGCCCTACGGGGACAGGGGTAATCACTGAAGCTTTCTTT; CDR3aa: CASSPTGTGVITEAFF